The clone carrying this TCR beta chain was counted only a few times. Its antigen is not known. This sample stems from a study of cytomegalovirus exposure and HLA in healthy donors. Study outcomes and limitations: A few V segments could not be told apart, such as TRBV6-2 and TRBV6-3, and were left out. Most TCR sequences showed up rarely, but some public TCRs showed up in many donors.

Both 60 Vbeta primers and 13 Jbeta primers went into the PCR. This table comes from immunoSEQ multiplex PCR, and its TCRdb copy is limited to in-frame clones, with some not included. The table shows around 97,000 clones, with around two thirds occurring only once. This CDR3 has 13 amino acids. CDR1 and CDR2 (germline): WSHSY, SAAADI. The V gene lost 3 bases and the J gene lost 5 bases, with 10 bases spanning the gap. Sample: PBMCs. This rearrangement joins TRBV10-2 to TRBJ1-1, with D perhaps TRBD1 (6 bases). The receptor's source is a woman in her fifties or sixties in good health and CMV-seronegative. As DNA, the CDR3 is TGCGCCAGCAGTGAAACAGGGTCTACTGAAGCTTTCTTT. This codes for CASSETGSTEAFF.